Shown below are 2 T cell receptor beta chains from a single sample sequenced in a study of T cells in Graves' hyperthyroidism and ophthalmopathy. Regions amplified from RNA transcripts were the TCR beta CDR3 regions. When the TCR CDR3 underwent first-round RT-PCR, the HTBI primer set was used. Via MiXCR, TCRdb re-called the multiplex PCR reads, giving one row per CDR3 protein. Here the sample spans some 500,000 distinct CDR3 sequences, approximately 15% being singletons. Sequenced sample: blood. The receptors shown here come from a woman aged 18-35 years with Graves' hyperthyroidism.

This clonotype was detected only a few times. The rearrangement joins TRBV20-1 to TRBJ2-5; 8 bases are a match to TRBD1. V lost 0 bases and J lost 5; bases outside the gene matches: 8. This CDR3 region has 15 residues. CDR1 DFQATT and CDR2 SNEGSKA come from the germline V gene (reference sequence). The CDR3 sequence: CSARDSAGGRETQYF. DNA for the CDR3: TGCAGTGCTAGAGATTCGGCAGGGGGCAGGGAGACCCAGTACTTC.

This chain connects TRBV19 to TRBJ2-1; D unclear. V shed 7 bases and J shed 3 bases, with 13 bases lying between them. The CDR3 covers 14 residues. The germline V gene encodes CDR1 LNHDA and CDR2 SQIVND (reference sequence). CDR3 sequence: CASTRSRHYNEQFF. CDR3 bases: TGTGCCAGTACCAGGTCGCGACACTACAATGAGCAGTTCTTC. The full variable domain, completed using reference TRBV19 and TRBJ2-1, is DGGITQSPKYLFRKEGQNVTLSCEQNLNHDAMYWYRQDPGQGLRLIYYSQIVNDFQKGDIAEGYSVSREKKESFPLTVTSAQKNPTAFYLCASTRSRHYNEQFFGPGTRLTVL.